The 22 T cell receptor beta chains in this list originate from one sample, sequenced in a study of T cell responses to AZD1222 COVID-19 vaccine. The method was immunoSEQ multiplex PCR; TCRdb's version includes in-frame clones alone and lacks a portion of them. The sample lists 100,000 to 150,000 clones, around 90% occurring once. The material sequenced was peripheral blood, taken on day 0 of AZD1222 vaccination. These receptors all come from an adult in good health.

The chain carries TRBV7-9 and TRBJ2-5, with D perhaps TRBD2 (5 bases). The CDR3 runs to 16 residues. Trimming stripped 5 bases from V and 0 bases from J, with 16 bases between. Germline CDR1 and CDR2: SEHNR and FQNEAQ (reference sequence). The CDR3 protein is CASSDKGEEYQETQYF. CDR3 DNA: TGTGCCAGCAGCGACAAGGGAGAAGAGTACCAAGAGACCCAGTACTTC.

This clone was recorded a few times. The V gene is TRBV10-3, the J gene TRBJ1-2; maybe TRBD1 (5 bases). CDR3 length: 15 amino acids. Germline V gives CDR1 ENHRY, CDR2 SYGVKD. V was pared by 0 bases and J by 6 bases, with 14 bases between. This CDR3 is CAISESIGGRNGYTF. The CDR3 region has the DNA TGTGCCATCAGTGAGTCTATCGGGGGAAGGAATGGCTACACCTTC.

The V and J genes are TRBV29-1 and TRBJ1-3; no reliable D call. The V end was cut by 4 bases, the J end by 7 bases, with 11 bases between. Germline V CDR1 and CDR2: SQVTM, ANQGSEA. The CDR3 sequence is 12 residues long. DNA for the CDR3: TGCAGCGTTGTGGGCAGAGGGAACACCATATATTTT. This translates into CSVVGRGNTIYF.

This rearrangement joins TRBV28 to TRBJ2-7; D possibly uses TRBD1 or TRBD2 (5 bases each). CDR1 and CDR2 (germline): MDHEN, SYDVKM. The CDR3 runs to 15 residues. The germline V and J ends were trimmed by 6 bases and 4 bases, with 19 bases remaining between them. The CDR3 DNA reads as TGTGCCAGCAGCCCGCCAGGGAGTGTGGTGTACGAGCAGTACTTC. Encoded protein: CASSPPGSVVYEQYF.

The gene calls are TRBV10-3 and TRBJ1-1, with D tentatively TRBD1 (6 bases). The CDR3 consists of 16 residues. Trimming pared 0 bases from V and 7 bases from J, leaving 18 bases between. Germline CDR1 ENHRY, CDR2 SYGVKD. CDR3 residues: CAISESKLGQPLEAFF. CDR3 nucleotides: TGTGCCATCAGTGAGTCGAAACTAGGACAGCCACTTGAAGCTTTCTTT.

This clone was detected only a few times. The chain joins TRBV19 to TRBJ2-7, with 7 bases matching TRBD1. The CDR3 covers 14 residues. The V and J ends lost 5 bases and 4 bases, in that order; junction bases with no gene match: 8. Germline V CDR1 and CDR2: LNHDA, SQIVND (reference sequence). This chain's CDR3 is CASSAGTESYEQYF. CDR3 sequence (DNA): TGTGCCAGTAGTGCCGGGACAGAAAGTTACGAGCAGTACTTC.

This chain connects TRBV7-9 to TRBJ1-4; 7 bases map to TRBD1. The CDR3 length is 14 residues. V lost 5 bases and J lost 5; bases outside the gene matches: 5. Per the germline V gene, CDR1 is SEHNR and CDR2 is FQNEAQ (reference sequence). CDR3 bases: TGTGCCAGCAGCCTCCGACAGGGAAATGAAAAACTGTTTTTT. Amino acid sequence: CASSLRQGNEKLFF.

The V call is TRBV19, the J call TRBJ2-1; D gene uncertain. CDR3 size: 13 residues. The germline V gene encodes CDR1 LNHDA and CDR2 SQIVND (reference sequence). Deletions cut 1 base from V and 9 bases from J, with 10 bases between. CDR3 residues: CASSIGSNGEQFF. In DNA, the CDR3 is TGTGCCAGTAGTATAGGGTCTAATGGTGAGCAGTTCTTC.

This rearrangement joins TRBV11-2 to TRBJ1-2; 9 positions agree with TRBD1. This CDR3 has 14 residues. After removal of 5 bases from V and 5 bases from J, the junction contained 6 bases not matched to a gene. The germline gives CDR1 SGHAT, CDR2 FQNNGV. The CDR3 DNA follows: TGTGCCAGCAGCGGGACAGGGCCGGAATATGGCTACACCTTC. This sequence encodes CASSGTGPEYGYTF.

The chain employs TRBV19 and TRBJ2-7; D may correspond to TRBD1 or TRBD2 (5 bases each). The V end lost 3 bases, the J end lost 4 bases, and 7 bases lay between the germline ends. The CDR3 runs 12 residues. CDR1 is LNHDA, CDR2 SQIVND, per germline (reference sequence). The CDR3 here is CASSIGAYEQYF. In DNA, the CDR3 is TGTGCCAGTAGTATCGGGGCATACGAGCAGTACTTC.

CDR3 sequence reads: CASSGGGRLSYEQYF. The CDR3 DNA sequence: TGTGCCAGCAGTGGGGGGGGAAGGTTGTCCTACGAGCAGTACTTC. This chain connects TRBV2 to TRBJ2-7; 7 bases are a match to TRBD2. The V segment lost 4 bases and the J segment 1 base; nucleotides outside the gene matches: 7. The CDR3 totals 15 residues. Germline CDR1 and CDR2: SNHLY and FYNNEI.

DNA for the CDR3: TGTGCCAGCAGCGACAGGGGGCGGGCTGAAGCTTTCTTT. Translating gives CASSDRGRAEAFF. The V call is TRBV5-5, the J call TRBJ1-1, with 10 positions matching TRBD1. Germline lookup yields CDR1 SGHKS and CDR2 YYEKEE (reference sequence). V lost 4 bases, J lost 6 bases, and 3 bases stayed unmatched. The CDR3 loop spans 13 amino acids.

J is TRBJ1-2 and V is TRBV28; D is uncertain. This CDR3 has 13 amino acids. The germline V gene encodes CDR1 MDHEN and CDR2 SYDVKM. V shed 2 bases and J shed 7 bases, with 11 bases lying between them. The CDR3 here is CASSLIGSSGYTF. In nucleotides, the CDR3 is TGTGCCAGCAGTTTAATCGGGTCTTCTGGCTACACCTTC.

The chain recombines TRBV6-4 with TRBJ2-3, with a possible D match to TRBD2 (7 bases). In germline, CDR1 is MRHNA, CDR2 SNTAGT. V dropped 2 bases and J dropped 2 bases, with 11 bases sitting between them. The CDR3 is made up of 15 amino acids. The CDR3 DNA sequence: TGTGCCAGCAGTGACGCGGGGGCCTCCACAGATACGCAGTATTTT. This gives the protein CASSDAGASTDTQYF.

The chain couples TRBV30 to TRBJ2-5; D might be TRBD2 (5 bases). CDR3 length: 12 amino acids. Per the germline V gene, CDR1 is GTSNPN and CDR2 is SVGIG (reference sequence). Trimming took 0 bases from V and 5 from J, leaving 7 bases between them. In DNA form, the CDR3 reads TGTGCCTGGAGTGTGAGGGTTGAGACCCAGTACTTC. Translating it yields CAWSVRVETQYF.

The V gene is TRBV19, the J gene TRBJ2-1; 8 bases match TRBD2. The CDR3 is 12 amino acids. J was trimmed by 12 bases and V by 3 bases; bases with no gene match: 4. CDR1 is LNHDA and CDR2 is SQIVND in the germline V gene (reference sequence). This CDR3 is CASSIGTSMQFF. The CDR3 coding sequence is TGTGCCAGTAGTATTGGGACTAGTATGCAGTTCTTC.

The chain joins TRBV7-3 to TRBJ2-3; D is uncertain. The CDR3 is 15 amino acids. The ends were cut back, 2 bases at V and 0 bases at J, with 9 bases in the middle. Germline V gene lookup returns CDR1 SGHTA and CDR2 FQGTGA. The CDR3 reads CASSLVLGSTDTQYF. CDR3 in DNA: TGTGCCAGCAGCTTAGTTCTAGGAAGCACAGATACGCAGTATTTT.

This clone was recorded a few times. The V and J genes are TRBV29-1 and TRBJ2-7; a possible D gene is TRBD1 (6 bases). The V end lost 3 bases, the J end lost 0 bases, and 9 bases lay between the germline ends. The CDR3 runs to 13 residues. Germline V gene data show CDR1 as SQVTM and CDR2 as ANQGSEA. The CDR3 protein is CSVEEQGSYEQYF. The CDR3 region has the DNA TGCAGCGTTGAGGAACAGGGCTCCTACGAGCAGTACTTC.

This chain joins TRBV6-5 and TRBJ1-3, with a tentative D call TRBD1 (5 bases). Trimming shortened V by 7 bases and J by 2 bases, and 15 bases separated the two germline ends. Germline V gene sequence: CDR1 MNHEY, CDR2 SVGAGI. The CDR3 loop spans 15 amino acids. As DNA, the CDR3 is TGTGCCAGCACCTCCCGGGGGGAGACTGGAAACACCATATATTTT. Protein sequence: CASTSRGETGNTIYF.

This sequence joins TRBV6-2 or TRBV6-3 and TRBJ2-7, with D tentatively TRBD1 or TRBD2 (5 bases each). The V end was cut by 5 bases, the J end by 2 bases, with 16 bases between. CDR3 size: 15 residues. Looked up from germline, CDR1 is MNHEY and CDR2 is SVGEGT. Here the CDR3 DNA reads TGTGCCAGCAGTACCTCGGGGCGGGTACCCTACGAGCAGTACTTC. Translation gives CASSTSGRVPYEQYF.

The chain has TRBV28 and TRBJ1-1; 11 bases line up with TRBD1. Germline-derived CDR1 and CDR2 are MDHEN and SYDVKM. This CDR3 spans 16 amino acids. V lost 7 bases and J lost 4; bases outside the gene matches: 11. CDR3 bases: TGTGCCAGCAACGACCGGACAGGGGGCGCGGGCACTGAAGCTTTCTTT. Translated, it gives CASNDRTGGAGTEAFF.

The gene calls are TRBV11-2 and TRBJ1-1; D remains ambiguous. V lost 2 bases and J 8 bases, leaving 12 bases between the germline ends. The germline gives CDR1 SGHAT, CDR2 FQNNGV. The length of the CDR3 is 13 residues. The CDR3 loop reads CASSLIERAEAFF. The DNA of the CDR3 is TGTGCCAGCAGCTTAATTGAGAGGGCAGAAGCTTTCTTT.